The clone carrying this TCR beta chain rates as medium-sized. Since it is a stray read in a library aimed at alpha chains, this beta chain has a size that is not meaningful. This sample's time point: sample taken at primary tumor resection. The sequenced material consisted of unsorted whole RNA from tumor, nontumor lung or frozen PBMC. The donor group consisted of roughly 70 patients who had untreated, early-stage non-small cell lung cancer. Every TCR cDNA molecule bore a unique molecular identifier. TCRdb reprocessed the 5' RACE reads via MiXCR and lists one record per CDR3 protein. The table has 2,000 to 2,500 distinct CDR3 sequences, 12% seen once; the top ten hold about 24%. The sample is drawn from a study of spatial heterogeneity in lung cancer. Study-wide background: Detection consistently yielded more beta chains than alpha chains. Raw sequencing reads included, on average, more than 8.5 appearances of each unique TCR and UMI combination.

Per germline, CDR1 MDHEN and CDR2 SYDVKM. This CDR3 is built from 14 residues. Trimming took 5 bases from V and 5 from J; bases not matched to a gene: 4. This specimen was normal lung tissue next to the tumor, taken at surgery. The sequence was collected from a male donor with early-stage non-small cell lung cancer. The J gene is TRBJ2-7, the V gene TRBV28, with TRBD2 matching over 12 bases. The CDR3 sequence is CASSVTSGRHEQYF. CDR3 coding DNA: TGTGCCAGCAGTGTGACTAGCGGGAGACACGAGCAGTACTTC.